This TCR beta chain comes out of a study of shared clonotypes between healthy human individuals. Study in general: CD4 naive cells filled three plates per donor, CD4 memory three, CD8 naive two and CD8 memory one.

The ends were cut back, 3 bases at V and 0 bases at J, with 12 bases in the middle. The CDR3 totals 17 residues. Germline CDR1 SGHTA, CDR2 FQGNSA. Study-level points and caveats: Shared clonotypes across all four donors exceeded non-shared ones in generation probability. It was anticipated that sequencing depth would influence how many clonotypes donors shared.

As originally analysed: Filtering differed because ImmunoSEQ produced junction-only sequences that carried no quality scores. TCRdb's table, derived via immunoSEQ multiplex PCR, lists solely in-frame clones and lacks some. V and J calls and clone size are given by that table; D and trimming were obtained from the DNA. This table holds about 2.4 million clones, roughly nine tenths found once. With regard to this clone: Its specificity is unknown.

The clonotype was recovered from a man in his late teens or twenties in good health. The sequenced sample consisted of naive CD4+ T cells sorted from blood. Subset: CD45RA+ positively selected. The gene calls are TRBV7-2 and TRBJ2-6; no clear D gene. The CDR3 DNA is TGTGCCAGCAGCTTGGCCGCTGAGAGCTCTGGGGCCAACGTCCTGACTTTC. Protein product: CASSLAAESSGANVLTF.